The rows below give T cell receptor beta chains drawn from one sample of a study of PD-1 blockade in classical Hodgkin lymphoma. Sequencing used immunoSEQ multiplex PCR; TCRdb keeps in-frame clones, though not all of them. The table shows 95,000 or so clones, with over 80% occurring only once. The starting material was peripheral blood mononuclear cells (PBMCs), obtained at baseline. The source of these receptors is a human donor with classical Hodgkin lymphoma. Each CDR3 is given with its conserved first and last residue. A D gene is named only where the DNA matches it firmly. Size tells how often a clone was seen (once, few, many) or the class of an expanded clone, and some rows leave it out.

j_call,clone_size,cdr3_length,v_call,d_call,cdr3_aa,cdr3_nt
TRBJ1-2,few,13,TRBV2,TRBD1,CASSRDRIYGYTF,TGTGCCAGCAGCCGGGACAGGATTTATGGCTACACCTTC
TRBJ1-1,-,14,TRBV10-3,-,CAISEWQMNTEAFF,TGTGCCATCAGTGAGTGGCAGATGAACACTGAAGCTTTCTTT
TRBJ2-1,-,14,TRBV5-4,-,CASSLGGVANEQFF,TGTGCCAGCAGCTTGGGGGGAGTGGCCAATGAGCAGTTCTTC
TRBJ2-6,-,16,TRBV6-6,TRBD2,CATTSGGASGANVLTF,TGTGCCACGACTAGCGGGGGGGCCTCTGGGGCCAACGTCCTGACTTTC
TRBJ2-7,-,13,TRBV5-1,TRBD1,CASSSGQGYEQYF,TGCGCCAGCAGCTCCGGACAGGGCTACGAGCAGTACTTC
TRBJ1-1,-,12,TRBV7-4,-,CASSVNDDEAFF,TGTGCCAGCAGCGTAAATGACGACGAAGCTTTCTTT
TRBJ1-4,-,15,TRBV7-2,-,CASSLVSTTNEKLFF,TGTGCCAGCAGCTTAGTAAGCACAACTAATGAAAAACTGTTTTTT
TRBJ2-7,-,12,TRBV19,-,CASNGGINEQYF,TGTGCCAGTAACGGGGGAATCAACGAGCAGTACTTC
TRBJ2-7,medium-sized,13,TRBV30,-,CAWNIIQGYEQYF,TGTGCCTGGAACATCATACAGGGCTACGAGCAGTACTTC
TRBJ2-1,-,15,TRBV6-5,-,CASSFGTAGNNEQFF,TGTGCCAGCAGTTTCGGGACAGCGGGAAACAATGAGCAGTTCTTC
TRBJ1-2,-,13,TRBV5-6,-,CASSWTNDYGYTF,TGTGCCAGCAGCTGGACAAATGATTATGGCTACACCTTC
TRBJ2-1,-,12,TRBV5-8,-,CASRTPGNEQFF,TGTGCCAGCAGAACCCCCGGGAATGAGCAGTTCTTC
TRBJ1-1,-,13,TRBV10-1,-,CASSEHLNTEAFF,TGCGCCAGCAGTGAGCACCTGAACACTGAAGCTTTCTTT
TRBJ2-6,-,13,TRBV18,-,CASWISGANVLTF,TGTGCCAGCTGGATCTCTGGGGCCAACGTCCTGACTTTC
TRBJ1-2,-,14,TRBV18,TRBD1,CASSPTGQDYGYTF,TGTGCCAGCTCACCGACAGGGCAGGACTATGGCTACACCTTC
TRBJ2-7,-,14,TRBV19,TRBD1,CASGARDRAYEQYF,TGTGCCAGTGGGGCACGGGACAGAGCCTACGAGCAGTACTTC
TRBJ2-7,-,13,TRBV2,-,CATYFGQTYEQYF,TGTGCCACCTACTTTGGACAGACCTACGAGCAGTACTTC
TRBJ2-1,-,16,TRBV10-3,TRBD2,CAIRPALAGGMNEQFF,TGTGCCATCAGACCTGCACTAGCGGGAGGAATGAATGAGCAGTTCTTC
TRBJ2-1,-,15,TRBV6-6,TRBD2,CASSSPGLPLNEQFF,TGTGCCAGCAGTTCCCCGGGACTACCGCTCAATGAGCAGTTCTTC
TRBJ2-2,-,14,TRBV29-1,-,CSVEVDNNTGELFF,TGCAGCGTTGAGGTGGACAACAACACCGGGGAGCTGTTTTTT
TRBJ1-5,-,16,TRBV15,-,CATSRALGANNQPQHF,TGTGCCACCAGCAGAGCCCTCGGAGCAAACAATCAGCCCCAGCATTTT
TRBJ1-5,-,18,TRBV6-1,-,CASSEGGRGSYSNQPQHF,TGTGCCAGCAGTGAAGGGGGCAGGGGCTCCTATAGCAATCAGCCCCAGCATTTT
TRBJ1-4,-,14,TRBV28,TRBD1,CASGQGGTWEKLFF,TGTGCCAGCGGACAGGGGGGGACATGGGAAAAACTGTTTTTT
TRBJ2-3,medium-sized,19,TRBV11-2,TRBD2,CASSFRTSGRARHTDTQYF,TGTGCCAGCAGCTTTCGGACTAGCGGGAGGGCCCGCCACACAGATACGCAGTATTTT
TRBJ2-3,-,16,TRBV5-4,TRBD2,CASSFPGLADTDTQYF,TGTGCCAGCAGCTTCCCAGGACTAGCGGACACAGATACGCAGTATTTT
TRBJ2-5,-,13,TRBV5-1,-,CASSFMDGETQYF,TGCGCCAGCAGCTTTATGGACGGGGAGACCCAGTACTTC
TRBJ1-1,-,11,TRBV6-5,-,CASRLNTEAFF,TGTGCCAGCAGACTTAACACTGAAGCTTTCTTT
TRBJ1-1,-,11,TRBV10-3,-,CAISSRTEAFF,TGTGCCATCAGCTCTCGCACTGAAGCTTTCTTT
TRBJ2-3,-,15,TRBV27,TRBD1,CASSLTGIGADTQYF,TGTGCCAGCAGTTTGACAGGGATAGGGGCAGATACGCAGTATTTT
TRBJ1-1,-,15,TRBV19,-,CASSPRALGDTEAFF,TGTGCCAGTAGTCCTAGGGCCTTGGGAGACACTGAAGCTTTCTTT
TRBJ2-2,-,15,TRBV5-1,-,CASSVDRLNTGELFF,TGCGCCAGCAGCGTGGACAGATTGAACACCGGGGAGCTGTTTTTT
TRBJ2-1,-,14,TRBV5-6,-,CASSPVGRYNEQFF,TGTGCCAGCAGCCCTGTCGGCAGATACAATGAGCAGTTCTTC
TRBJ2-1,-,16,TRBV5-4,TRBD2,CASSLGGSGRTNEQFF,TGTGCCAGCAGCTTGGGAGGTAGCGGGAGGACTAATGAGCAGTTCTTC
TRBJ2-1,once,18,TRBV5-1,TRBD2,CASSRLAGASGSYNEQFF,TGCGCCAGCAGCAGACTAGCGGGTGCTTCGGGCTCCTACAATGAGCAGTTCTTC
TRBJ2-7,-,14,TRBV10-3,TRBD1,CAISPGTEKYEQYF,TGTGCCATCAGCCCCGGGACAGAAAAATACGAGCAGTACTTC
TRBJ1-4,-,16,TRBV6-6,-,CASSYSGGQGGEKLFF,TGTGCCAGCAGTTACTCCGGGGGGCAGGGAGGGGAGAAACTGTTTTTT
TRBJ1-1,-,14,TRBV6-5,-,CASNTPGGVTEAFF,TGTGCCAGCAACACCCCGGGAGGGGTCACTGAAGCTTTCTTT
TRBJ2-7,-,13,TRBV9,TRBD1,CASSPETGFGQYF,TGTGCCAGCAGCCCGGAGACAGGGTTTGGGCAGTACTTC
TRBJ2-7,-,14,TRBV9,-,CASSLGTSSYEQYF,TGTGCCAGCAGCCTAGGGACGAGCTCCTACGAGCAGTACTTC
TRBJ1-1,-,15,TRBV5-1,-,CASSLRGTARAEAFF,TGCGCCAGCAGCTTGAGGGGAACCGCTAGGGCTGAAGCTTTCTTT
TRBJ2-7,-,14,TRBV10-3,TRBD2,CAISGVAGGYEQYF,TGTGCCATCAGTGGGGTAGCGGGAGGGTACGAGCAGTACTTC
TRBJ2-5,-,13,TRBV2,TRBD2,CASSGTSWETQYF,TGTGCCAGCAGCGGGACTAGTTGGGAGACCCAGTACTTC
TRBJ2-3,once,15,TRBV10-1,TRBD2,CASSPLAGGTDTQYF,TGCGCCAGCAGTCCACTAGCGGGAGGGACAGATACGCAGTATTTT
TRBJ1-1,-,16,TRBV27,-,CASSPRRTGANTEAFF,TGTGCCAGCAGTCCCAGGAGGACCGGGGCGAACACTGAAGCTTTCTTT
TRBJ2-2,-,16,TRBV21-1,-,CASSKGGRGRVGELFF,TGTGCCAGCAGCAAAGGGGGCAGGGGGCGAGTCGGGGAGCTGTTTTTT
TRBJ2-3,-,14,TRBV5-4,-,CASSPPGPTDTQYF,TGTGCCAGCAGCCCCCCGGGACCCACAGATACGCAGTATTTT
TRBJ2-3,-,15,TRBV4-3,-,CASSQVGRDTDTQYF,TGCGCCAGCAGCCAAGTTGGCCGGGACACAGATACGCAGTATTTT
TRBJ2-1,once,18,TRBV10-2,TRBD2,CASSEFPAGVFLNDEQFF,TGCGCCAGCAGTGAGTTTCCAGCGGGAGTGTTTTTAAATGATGAGCAGTTCTTC
TRBJ2-7,-,14,TRBV7-9,-,CASSLGVGTGEQYF,TGTGCCAGCAGCTTAGGGGTGGGAACCGGCGAGCAGTACTTC
TRBJ1-1,-,14,TRBV2,-,CASRVPRDTRGAFF,TGTGCCAGCAGGGTACCGCGGGACACCAGGGGAGCTTTCTTT
TRBJ2-5,-,17,TRBV7-7,-,CASSRGSTRAGTETQYF,TGTGCCAGCAGCCGTGGGTCGACTCGAGCCGGGACAGAGACCCAGTACTTC